The entry below gives a single T cell receptor (beta chain) sequence along with its context. This clone was found once. Its cognate antigen has yet to be identified. No qualities accompany the bases; no much larger clone lies one base away. This specimen belongs to a study of control samples from healthy donors and cancer patients (dated by TCRdb to 2020 to 2022). The CDR3 sequence holds 15 residues, the cysteine and phenylalanine included. The DNA shown is the 45-base CDR3, in frame from base 1. The V end loses 1 base and the J end loses 7 bases, and a stretch of 13 bases separates them. From a lookup of the germline V gene (reference sequence), CDR1 and CDR2 are SEHNR and FQNEAQ. Library method: the immunoSEQ multiplex PCR assay. Imported from immuneACCESS, the table was reduced by TCRdb to in-frame sequences with V and J called. These copies leave out some clones; in studies compared against another copy, an unresolved V gene accounts for under half, and the cause of the remainder is not known. The table for this sample lists 150,000 to 180,000 clones; 93% of them were counted only once. The ten largest clones capture 2.4% of the sample.

The chain joins TRBV7-9 to TRBJ1-4; 6 matching bases give a weak D call of TRBD1. Sequenced sample: blood. This receptor was obtained from a man in his fifties in good health. At the DNA level, the sequence is TGTGCCAGCAGCTTAGTTACGGGGGCTGGTGAAAAACTGTTTTTT. Its translation reads: CASSLVTGAGEKLFF.